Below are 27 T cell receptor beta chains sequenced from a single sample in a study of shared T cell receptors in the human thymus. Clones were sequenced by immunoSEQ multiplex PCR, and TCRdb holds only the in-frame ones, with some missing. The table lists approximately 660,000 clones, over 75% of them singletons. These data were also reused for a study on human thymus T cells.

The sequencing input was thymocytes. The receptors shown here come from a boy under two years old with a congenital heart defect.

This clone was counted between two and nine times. In DNA, the CDR3 is TGTGCCAGCAGCGCCGAGACTAGCGGGAGCTACGAGCAGTACTTC. Translated: CASSAETSGSYEQYF. This rearrangement joins TRBV5-4 to TRBJ2-7; 12 nucleotides line up with TRBD2. The ends lost 4 bases at V and 3 bases at J; junction bases unmatched: 5. The CDR3 runs to 15 residues. The V gene's germline CDR1 is SGHNT and CDR2 YYREEE (reference sequence).

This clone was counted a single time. Here the CDR3 reads CALPGQTNTGELFF. The DNA of the CDR3 is TGCGCCCTCCCGGGACAGACGAACACCGGGGAGCTGTTTTTT. This sequence joins TRBV10-1 and TRBJ2-2, with 7 positions matching TRBD1. This CDR3 spans 14 amino acids. Germline CDR1 is WNHNN and CDR2 is SYGVQD (reference sequence). The V and J ends lost 11 bases and 0 bases, in that order; junction bases with no gene match: 6.

The CDR3 DNA reads TGTGCTAGTGGTTTGCTCCTAGCCCCGGCATCGAACACCGGGGAGCTGTTTTTT. Translation gives CASGLLLAPASNTGELFF. This rearrangement joins TRBV12-5 to TRBJ2-2; possible D gene TRBD2, 5 bases. The germline V gene has CDR1 LGHNT and CDR2 FRNRAP. The CDR3 is 18 residues long. V was clipped by 2 bases and J by 0 bases, with 16 bases between them. The full variable domain, its missing parts supplied by reference TRBV12-5 and TRBJ2-2, is DARVTQTPRHKVTEMGQEVTMRCQPILGHNTVFWYRQTMMQGLELLAYFRNRAPLDDSGMPKDRFSAEMPDATLATLKIQPSEPRDSAVYFCASGLLLAPASNTGELFFGEGSRLTVL.

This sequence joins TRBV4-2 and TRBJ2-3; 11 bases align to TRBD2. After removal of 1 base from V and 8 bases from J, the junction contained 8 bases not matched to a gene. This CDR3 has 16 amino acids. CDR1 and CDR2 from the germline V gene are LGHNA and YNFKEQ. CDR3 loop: CASSQGLAGPRGTQYF. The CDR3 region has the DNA TGTGCCAGCAGCCAAGGACTAGCGGGACCTAGGGGTACGCAGTATTTT.

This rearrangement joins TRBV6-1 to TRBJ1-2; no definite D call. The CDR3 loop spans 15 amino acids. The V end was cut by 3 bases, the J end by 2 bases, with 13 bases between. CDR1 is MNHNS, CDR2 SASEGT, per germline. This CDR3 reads CASSEFGVSNYGYTF. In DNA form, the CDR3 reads TGTGCCAGCAGTGAGTTCGGGGTCTCGAACTATGGCTACACCTTC.

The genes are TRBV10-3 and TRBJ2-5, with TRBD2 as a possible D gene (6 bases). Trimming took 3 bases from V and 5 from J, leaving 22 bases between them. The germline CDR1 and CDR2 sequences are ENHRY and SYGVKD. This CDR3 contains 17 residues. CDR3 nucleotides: TGTGCCATCAGTGATGGTCGGCCGAATCCCGGAGGGGAGACCCAGTACTTC. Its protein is CAISDGRPNPGGETQYF.

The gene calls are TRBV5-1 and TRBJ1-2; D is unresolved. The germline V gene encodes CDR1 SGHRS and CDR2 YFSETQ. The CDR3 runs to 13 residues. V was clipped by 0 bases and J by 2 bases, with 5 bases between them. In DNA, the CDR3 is TGCGCCAGCAGCTTGGACAGCAACTATGGCTACACCTTC. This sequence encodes CASSLDSNYGYTF.

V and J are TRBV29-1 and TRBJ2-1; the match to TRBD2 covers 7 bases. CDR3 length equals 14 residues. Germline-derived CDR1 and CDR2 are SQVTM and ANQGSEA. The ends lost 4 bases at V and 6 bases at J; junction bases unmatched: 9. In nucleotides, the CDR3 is TGCAGCGTTGTTCCATGGGAGGGGTCCAATGAGCAGTTCTTC. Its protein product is CSVVPWEGSNEQFF.

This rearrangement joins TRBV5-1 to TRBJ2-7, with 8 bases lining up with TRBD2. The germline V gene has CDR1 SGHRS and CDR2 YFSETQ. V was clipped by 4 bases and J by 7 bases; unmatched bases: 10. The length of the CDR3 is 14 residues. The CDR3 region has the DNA TGCGCCAGCAGCCCTCCCGGGGTAGCGGGGGAGCAGTACTTC. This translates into CASSPPGVAGEQYF.

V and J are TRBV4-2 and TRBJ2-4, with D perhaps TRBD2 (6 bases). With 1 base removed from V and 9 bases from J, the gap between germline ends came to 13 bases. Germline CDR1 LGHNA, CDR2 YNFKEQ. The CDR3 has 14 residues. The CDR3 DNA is TGTGCCAGCAGCCAAGGCGGAGGGTCCTCCATTCAGTACTTC. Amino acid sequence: CASSQGGGSSIQYF.

This CDR3 reads CASRKGTGESQETQYF. The CDR3, as DNA: TGCGCCAGCCGTAAAGGGACAGGGGAGTCGCAGGAGACCCAGTACTTC. The chain joins TRBV4-1 to TRBJ2-5; 10 bases map to TRBD1. The V gene's germline CDR1 is MGHRA and CDR2 YSYEKL. With 8 bases clipped from V and 5 bases from J, the junction kept 14 bases outside the gene matches. The CDR3 consists of 16 residues.

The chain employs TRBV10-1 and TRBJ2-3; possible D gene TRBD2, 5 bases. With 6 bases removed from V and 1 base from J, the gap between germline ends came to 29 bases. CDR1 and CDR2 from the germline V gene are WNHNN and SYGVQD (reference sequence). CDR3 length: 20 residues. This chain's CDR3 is CASSHPTRLPRQRGTDTQYF. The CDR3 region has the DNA TGCGCCAGCAGCCACCCCACACGACTACCCAGACAAAGGGGCACAGATACGCAGTATTTT.

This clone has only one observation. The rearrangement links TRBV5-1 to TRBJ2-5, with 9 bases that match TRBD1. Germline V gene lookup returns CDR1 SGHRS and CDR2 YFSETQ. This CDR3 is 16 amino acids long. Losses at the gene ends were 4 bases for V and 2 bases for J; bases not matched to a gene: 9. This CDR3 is CASSQQQGAQQETQYF. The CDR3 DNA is TGCGCCAGCAGCCAACAACAGGGGGCGCAACAAGAGACCCAGTACTTC.

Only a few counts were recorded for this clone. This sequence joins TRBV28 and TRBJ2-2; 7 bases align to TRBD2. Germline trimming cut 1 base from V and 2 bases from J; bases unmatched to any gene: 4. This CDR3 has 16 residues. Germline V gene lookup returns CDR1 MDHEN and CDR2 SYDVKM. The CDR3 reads CASSLSTSANTGELFF. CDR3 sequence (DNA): TGTGCCAGCAGTTTATCAACTAGCGCAAACACCGGGGAGCTGTTTTTT.

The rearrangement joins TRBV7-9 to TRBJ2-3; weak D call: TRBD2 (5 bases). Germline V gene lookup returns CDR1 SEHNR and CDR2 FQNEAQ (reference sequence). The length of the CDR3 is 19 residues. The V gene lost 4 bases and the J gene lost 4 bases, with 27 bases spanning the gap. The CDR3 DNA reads TGTGCCAGCAGCTGTCTCCGACTAACACCTCAATACCCCCCAGATACGCAGTATTTT. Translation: CASSCLRLTPQYPPDTQYF.

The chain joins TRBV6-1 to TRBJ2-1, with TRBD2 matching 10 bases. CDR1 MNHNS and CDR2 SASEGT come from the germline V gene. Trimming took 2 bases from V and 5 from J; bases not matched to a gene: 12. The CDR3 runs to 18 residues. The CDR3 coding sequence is TGTGCCAGCAGTGAACCCCCCGGGGTAGCGGGAGGCGACAATGAGCAGTTCTTC. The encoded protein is CASSEPPGVAGGDNEQFF.

CDR3 bases: TGCGCCAGCAGTGACGGGGGATCCTACGAGCAGTACTTC. Its translation: CASSDGGSYEQYF. J is TRBJ2-7 and V is TRBV10-1, with a possible D match to TRBD2 (6 bases). Trimming stripped 3 bases from V and 1 base from J, with 7 bases between. The CDR3 contains 13 residues. In germline, CDR1 is WNHNN, CDR2 SYGVQD (reference sequence).

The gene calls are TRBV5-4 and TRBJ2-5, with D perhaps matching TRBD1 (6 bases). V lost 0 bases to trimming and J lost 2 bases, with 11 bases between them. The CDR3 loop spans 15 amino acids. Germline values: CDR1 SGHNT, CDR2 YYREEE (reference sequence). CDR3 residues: CASSLVQGGQETQYF. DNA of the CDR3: TGTGCCAGCAGCTTGGTACAGGGTGGACAAGAGACCCAGTACTTC.

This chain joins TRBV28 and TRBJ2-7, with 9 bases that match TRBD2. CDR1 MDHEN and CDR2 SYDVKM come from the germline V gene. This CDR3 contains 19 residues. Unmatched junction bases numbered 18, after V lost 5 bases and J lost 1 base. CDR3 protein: CASSPLRASGISDSYEQYF. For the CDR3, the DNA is TGTGCCAGCAGTCCCCTAAGGGCTAGCGGGATATCTGATTCCTACGAGCAGTACTTC.

CDR3 DNA: TGTGCCAGCAGGATAACAGGGGGCACTCGGGTGAACACTGAAGCTTTCTTT. Encoded protein: CASRITGGTRVNTEAFF. The chain has TRBV25-1 and TRBJ1-1; 9 bases line up with TRBD1. V lost 6 bases and J lost 0; bases outside the gene matches: 11. The germline V gene has CDR1 MGHDK and CDR2 SYGVNS. The CDR3 runs 17 residues. Full variable domain (missing parts from reference TRBV25-1 and TRBJ1-1): EADIYQTPRYLVIGTGKKITLECSQTMGHDKMYWYQQDPGMELHLIHYSYGVNSTEKGDLSSESTVSRIRTEHFPLTLESARPSHTSQYLCASRITGGTRVNTEAFFGQGTRLTVV.

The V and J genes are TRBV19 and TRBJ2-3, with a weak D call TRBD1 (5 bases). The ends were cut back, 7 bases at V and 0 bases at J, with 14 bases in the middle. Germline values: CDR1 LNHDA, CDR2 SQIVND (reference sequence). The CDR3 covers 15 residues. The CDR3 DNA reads TGTGCCAGTAATGACTGGGGCCGTAGCACAGATACGCAGTATTTT. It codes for CASNDWGRSTDTQYF.

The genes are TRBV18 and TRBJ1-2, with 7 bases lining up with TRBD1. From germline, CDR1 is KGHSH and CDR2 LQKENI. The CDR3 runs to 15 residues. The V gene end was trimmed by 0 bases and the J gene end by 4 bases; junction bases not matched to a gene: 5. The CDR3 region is CASSPPLGQSYGYTF. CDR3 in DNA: TGTGCCAGCTCACCACCGTTGGGACAGTCCTATGGCTACACCTTC.

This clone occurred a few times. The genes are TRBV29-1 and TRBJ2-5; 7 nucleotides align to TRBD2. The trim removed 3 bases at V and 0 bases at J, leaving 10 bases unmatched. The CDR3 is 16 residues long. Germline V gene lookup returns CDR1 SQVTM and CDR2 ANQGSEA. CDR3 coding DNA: TGCAGCGTTGATCGGTGGGGGGGACTTAACCAAGAGACCCAGTACTTC. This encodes CSVDRWGGLNQETQYF. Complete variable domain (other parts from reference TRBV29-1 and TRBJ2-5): SAVISQKPSRDICQRGTSLTIQCQVDSQVTMMFWYRQQPGQSLTLIATANQGSEATYESGFVIDKFPISRPNLTFSTLTVSNMSPEDSSIYLCSVDRWGGLNQETQYFGPGTRLLVL.

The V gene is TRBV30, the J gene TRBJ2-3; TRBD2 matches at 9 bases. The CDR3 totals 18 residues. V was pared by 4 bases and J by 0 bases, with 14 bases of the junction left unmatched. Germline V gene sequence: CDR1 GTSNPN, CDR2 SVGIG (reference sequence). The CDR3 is CAWKGDQREDYSTDTQYF. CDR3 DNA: TGTGCCTGGAAAGGCGACCAGCGGGAGGATTATAGCACAGATACGCAGTATTTT.

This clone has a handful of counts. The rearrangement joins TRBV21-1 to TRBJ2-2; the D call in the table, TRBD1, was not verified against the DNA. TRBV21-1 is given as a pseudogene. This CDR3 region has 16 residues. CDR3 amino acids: CASITGGDRSTGELFF. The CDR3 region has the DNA TGTGCCAGCATCACGGGCGGGGACAGGAGCACCGGGGAGCTGTTTTTT.

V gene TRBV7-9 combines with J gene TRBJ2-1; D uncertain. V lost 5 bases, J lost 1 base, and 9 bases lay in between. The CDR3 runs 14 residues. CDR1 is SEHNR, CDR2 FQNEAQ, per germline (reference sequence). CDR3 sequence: CASSESWSYNEQFF. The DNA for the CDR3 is TGTGCCAGCAGCGAGAGTTGGTCCTACAATGAGCAGTTCTTC.

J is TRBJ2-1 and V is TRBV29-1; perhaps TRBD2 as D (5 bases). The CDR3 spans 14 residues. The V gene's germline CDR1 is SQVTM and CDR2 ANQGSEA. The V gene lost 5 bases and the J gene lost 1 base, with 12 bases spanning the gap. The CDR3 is CSVIVPGSYNEQFF. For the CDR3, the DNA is TGCAGCGTTATAGTACCGGGGTCCTACAATGAGCAGTTCTTC.